One and the same sample provided the 19 T cell receptor beta chains below, sequenced in a study of cytomegalovirus exposure and HLA in healthy donors. The PCR was carried out with 60 Vbeta primers and 13 Jbeta primers. Repertoires were generated with immunoSEQ multiplex PCR, while TCRdb's copy carries only in-frame clones and drops some. The data hold 250,000 to 350,000 clones, with 70% to 90% observed a single time. Sequencing input: PBMCs. All receptors come from a man in his forties in good health and CMV-seropositive.

The chain carries TRBV5-4 and TRBJ1-1; 9 bases line up with TRBD1. Looked up from germline, CDR1 is SGHNT and CDR2 is YYREEE (reference sequence). CDR3 size: 14 residues. The V segment lost 1 base and the J segment 5 bases; nucleotides outside the gene matches: 3. CDR3 nucleotide sequence: TGTGCCAGCAGCTTGAGGGACAGGGTTACTGAAGCTTTCTTT. Residues: CASSLRDRVTEAFF.

The chain has TRBV28 and TRBJ2-2; 9 bases are shared with TRBD2. V gave up 6 bases and J gave up 8 bases; unmatched junction bases: 13. This CDR3 comprises 16 residues. Germline V CDR1 and CDR2: MDHEN, SYDVKM. The CDR3 sequence is CASSMAREGSWGELFF. The CDR3 coding sequence is TGTGCCAGCAGCATGGCGCGGGAGGGCTCATGGGGGGAGCTGTTTTTT.

The rearrangement joins TRBV7-2 to TRBJ2-1, with 9 nucleotides matching TRBD2. This CDR3 has 15 residues. Germline CDR1 reads SGHTA; CDR2 reads FQGNSA. V lost 5 bases to trimming and J lost 10 bases; unmatched junction nucleotides: 12. The CDR3 is CASSPALAGGAEQFF. The DNA of the CDR3 is TGTGCCAGCAGCCCAGCCTTGGCGGGAGGGGCGGAGCAGTTCTTC.

The chain combines TRBV27 with TRBJ2-5; D gene ambiguous. The V end lost 6 bases, the J end lost 5 bases, and 16 bases lay between the germline ends. Germline assignment: CDR1 MNHEY and CDR2 SMNVEV (reference sequence). The length of the CDR3 is 14 residues. The CDR3 nucleotides read TGTGCCAGCAGCCCCAGTTCGTGGCGGGAGACCCAGTACTTC. Its translation: CASSPSSWRETQYF.

The chain joins TRBV5-1 to TRBJ2-7, with 7 nucleotides matching TRBD1. Germline V gives CDR1 SGHRS, CDR2 YFSETQ. Trimming removed 4 bases from V and 5 bases from J; junction bases left unmatched: 15. The CDR3 runs 16 residues. The CDR3 DNA sequence: TGCGCCAGCAGCCCCCGTGACAGGGCCCTCTTTGACGAGCAGTACTTC. It translates to CASSPRDRALFDEQYF. The full variable domain, completed using reference TRBV5-1 and TRBJ2-7, is KAGVTQTPRYLIKTRGQQVTLSCSPISGHRSVSWYQQTPGQGLQFLFEYFSETQRNKGNFPGRFSGRQFSNSRSEMNVSTLELGDSALYLCASSPRDRALFDEQYFGPGTRLTVT.

This sequence joins TRBV14 and TRBJ1-1; D is uncertain. Germline assignment: CDR1 SGHDN and CDR2 FVKESK. The CDR3 runs to 14 residues. V was cut by 1 base and J by 1 base, with 7 bases left in between. The CDR3 bases are TGTGCCAGCAGCCAAGGGGCCGAGAACACTGAAGCTTTCTTT. Its protein is CASSQGAENTEAFF. Full variable domain (remainder filled in from reference TRBV14 and TRBJ1-1): EAGVTQFPSHSVIEKGQTVTLRCDPISGHDNLYWYRRVMGKEIKFLLHFVKESKQDESGMPNNRFLAERTGGTYSTLKVQPAELEDSGVYFCASSQGAENTEAFFGQGTRLTVV.

The J gene is TRBJ2-7, the V gene TRBV18, with D possibly TRBD1 on 6 matching bases. The V gene lost 2 bases and the J gene lost 4 bases, with 12 bases spanning the gap. Germline V gives CDR1 KGHSH, CDR2 LQKENI. CDR3 length equals 14 residues. The CDR3 bases are TGTGCCAGCTCACCAGTAACAGGGCCGTACGAGCAGTACTTC. This encodes CASSPVTGPYEQYF.

The chain joins TRBV7-2 to TRBJ2-1, with 13 bases matching TRBD2. Trimming took 2 bases from V and 4 from J; bases not matched to a gene: 8. The CDR3 length is 18 residues. Germline CDR1 and CDR2: SGHTA and FQGNSA. The CDR3 nucleotides read TGTGCCAGCAGCTTATTGGGGACTAGCGGGATTAAATACAATGAGCAGTTCTTC. Residues: CASSLLGTSGIKYNEQFF. The full variable domain, in which reference TRBV7-2 and TRBJ2-1 provide the parts outside the CDR3, is GAGVSQSPSNKVTEKGKDVELRCDPISGHTALYWYRQSLGQGLEFLIYFQGNSAPDKSGLPSDRFSAERTGGSVSTLTIQRTQQEDSAVYLCASSLLGTSGIKYNEQFFGPGTRLTVL.

Note on this clone: The junction does not match germline at one end; this may be a read error. The CDR3 DNA follows: TGTGCCAGCAGCCAAGTTAGGGACAGTGGGTATGGTGAAGCTTTCTTT. Its protein is CASSQVRDSGYGEAFF. The chain is built from TRBV4-1 and TRBJ1-1; 7 bases match TRBD1. Germline V lookup: CDR1 MGHRA, CDR2 YSYEKL. This CDR3 region has 16 residues.

The genes are TRBV29-1 and TRBJ2-5; no definite D call. CDR3 size: 12 residues. Deletions cut 6 bases from V and 1 base from J, with 9 bases between. The germline gives CDR1 SQVTM, CDR2 ANQGSEA. The chain's CDR3 is CSVTGGQETQYF. DNA for the CDR3: TGCAGCGTAACCGGCGGCCAAGAGACCCAGTACTTC.

This chain links TRBV28 with TRBJ2-3, with D tentatively TRBD2 (5 bases). Trimming stripped 7 bases from V and 4 bases from J, with 18 bases between. CDR1 and CDR2 (germline): MDHEN, SYDVKM. This CDR3 has 15 residues. CDR3 sequence reads: CASIAPPGVSDTQYF. CDR3 coding DNA: TGTGCCAGCATAGCTCCACCCGGGGTCTCAGATACGCAGTATTTT.

The rearrangement joins TRBV6-5 to TRBJ2-1, with D possibly TRBD1 on 6 matching bases. V was clipped by 2 bases and J by 8 bases, with 16 bases between them. The CDR3 length is 15 residues. Germline values: CDR1 MNHEY, CDR2 SVGAGI. The CDR3 loop is CASSYMGAGNDEQFF. DNA of the CDR3: TGTGCCAGCAGTTACATGGGGGCCGGTAATGATGAGCAGTTCTTC.

A remark on this clone: The junction shows a germline mismatch at one end, possibly a read error. The CDR3 DNA follows: TGCGCCAGCAGCCTCGACGGCACCGGGGAGCTGGTTTTT. Translating gives CASSLDGTGELVF. V gene TRBV5-1 combines with J gene TRBJ2-2; TRBD2 is a possible D gene (5 bases). Germline V lookup: CDR1 SGHRS, CDR2 YFSETQ. This CDR3 region has 13 residues.

The rearrangement links TRBV9 to TRBJ2-2; a possible D gene is TRBD2 (6 bases). Looked up from germline, CDR1 is SGDLS and CDR2 is YYNGEE. V dropped 0 bases and J dropped 8 bases, with 14 bases sitting between them. This CDR3 is 15 amino acids long. CDR3 nucleotide sequence: TGTGCCAGCAGCGTAGAAGCTGCGGGATTGGGGGAGCTGTTTTTT. Protein product: CASSVEAAGLGELFF.

The rearrangement uses TRBV6-5 and TRBJ2-5; 9 nucleotides agree with TRBD1. V lost 0 bases and J lost 5; bases outside the gene matches: 7. Germline CDR1 is MNHEY and CDR2 is SVGAGI. This CDR3 comprises 16 residues. This CDR3 reads CASSYSTGGLRETQYF. The CDR3, as DNA: TGTGCCAGCAGTTACTCGACAGGGGGTCTGCGCGAGACCCAGTACTTC.

V gene TRBV2 combines with J gene TRBJ2-7, with 7 nucleotides matching TRBD2. The CDR3 spans 13 residues. V lost 7 bases and J lost 5; bases outside the gene matches: 8. The germline V gene encodes CDR1 SNHLY and CDR2 FYNNEI. The CDR3 region has the DNA TGTGCCAGCAAGGCCAGCGGGGACCACGAGCAGTACTTC. Its translation: CASKASGDHEQYF. Combining the CDR3 with reference TRBV2 and TRBJ2-7 gives the whole variable domain EPEVTQTPSHQVTQMGQEVILRCVPISNHLYFYWYRQILGQKVEFLVSFYNNEISEKSEIFDDQFSVERPDGSNFTLKIRSTKLEDSAMYFCASKASGDHEQYFGPGTRLTVT.

This chain joins TRBV4-1 and TRBJ2-7, with D possibly TRBD1 on 5 matching bases. Trimming removed 1 base from V and 1 base from J, with 8 bases in between. Looked up from germline, CDR1 is MGHRA and CDR2 is YSYEKL. This CDR3 spans 14 amino acids. CDR3 sequence: CASSQVGVSYEQYF. The CDR3 DNA sequence: TGCGCCAGCAGCCAAGTAGGGGTTTCCTACGAGCAGTACTTC.

The chain's CDR3 is CASSLFRRAGGPVGEQFF. CDR3 coding DNA: TGTGCCAGCAGCTTATTTAGGCGAGCGGGAGGGCCCGTCGGTGAGCAGTTCTTC. The chain uses TRBV11-2 and TRBJ2-1; 10 bases are a match to TRBD2. V was pared by 2 bases and J by 9 bases, with 16 bases of the junction left unmatched. There are 18 residues in the CDR3. From germline, CDR1 is SGHAT and CDR2 FQNNGV.

Only one count was recorded for this clone. This rearrangement joins TRBV7-9 to TRBJ1-2, with D tentatively TRBD1 (6 bases). There are 14 residues in the CDR3. Germline V gene lookup returns CDR1 SEHNR and CDR2 FQNEAQ (reference sequence). Trimming removed 1 base from V and 4 bases from J, with 10 bases in between. The CDR3 loop is CASSLGTRGYGYTF. CDR3 sequence (DNA): TGTGCCAGCAGCTTAGGGACCAGGGGCTATGGCTACACCTTC. Supplemented by reference TRBV7-9 and TRBJ1-2, the full variable domain reads DTGVSQNPRHKITKRGQNVTFRCDPISEHNRLYWYRQTLGQGPEFLTYFQNEAQLEKSRLLSDRFSAERPKGSFSTLEIQRTEQGDSAMYLCASSLGTRGYGYTFGSGTRLTVV.